Following are 11 T cell receptor beta chains from one sample sequenced in a study of glioma-infiltrating T cells after dendritic cell vaccination. Libraries were prepared by immunoSEQ multiplex PCR; TCRdb keeps only in-frame clonotypes and omits some of them. This table holds around 96,000 clones, 79% found once. The source material was blood, sampled before dendritic cell vaccination. These receptors were obtained from a human donor with glioblastoma.

V gene TRBV18 combines with J gene TRBJ1-5, with a tentative D call TRBD1 (6 bases). This CDR3 comprises 15 residues. V was cut by 3 bases and J by 6 bases, with 15 bases left in between. Per the germline V gene, CDR1 is KGHSH and CDR2 is LQKENI. Written as DNA, the CDR3 is TGTGCCAGCTCACCGGTAGGGGGAGTCGGTCAGCCCCAGCATTTT. Its protein product is CASSPVGGVGQPQHF.

The genes are TRBV6-1 and TRBJ1-1; D is perhaps TRBD1 (5 bases). The CDR3 sequence is 14 residues long. The germline gives CDR1 MNHNS, CDR2 SASEGT. The V gene lost 5 bases and the J gene lost 5 bases, with 15 bases spanning the gap. The CDR3 loop is CASSYSIRGTEAFF. Written as DNA, the CDR3 is TGTGCCAGCAGTTATTCCATAAGGGGAACTGAAGCTTTCTTT.

The chain is built from TRBV10-1 and TRBJ1-1, with D possibly matching TRBD1 (6 bases). Germline lookup yields CDR1 WNHNN and CDR2 SYGVQD (reference sequence). CDR3 length equals 14 residues. Trimming stripped 3 bases from V and 5 bases from J, with 13 bases between. The chain's CDR3 is CASSDHTGLTEAFF. CDR3 sequence (DNA): TGCGCCAGCAGTGACCATACAGGGTTAACTGAAGCTTTCTTT.

V is TRBV6-1 and J is TRBJ2-4, with D maybe TRBD2 (5 bases). The CDR3 runs to 13 residues. V lost 4 bases and J 2 bases, leaving 6 bases between the germline ends. CDR1 MNHNS and CDR2 SASEGT come from the germline V gene. The CDR3: CASSGGTKNIQYF. In DNA, the CDR3 is TGTGCCAGCAGTGGAGGGACCAAAAACATTCAGTACTTC.

Concerning this clone itself: A junction end diverges from the germline sequence, so it may reflect a read error. The rearrangement links TRBV7-2 to TRBJ1-1, with D possibly being TRBD1 (5 bases). CDR3 length: 13 amino acids. The germline gives CDR1 SGHTA, CDR2 FQGNSA. CDR3 in amino acids: CASSLGHWSGVPF. The CDR3, as DNA: TGTGCCAGCAGCTTAGGACACTGGTCGGGGGTACCCTTT.

This sequence joins TRBV6-5 and TRBJ2-7, with TRBD2 as a possible D gene (5 bases). CDR1 is MNHEY, CDR2 SVGAGI, per germline. CDR3 length: 11 residues. The germline V and J ends were trimmed by 6 bases and 6 bases, with 9 bases remaining between them. CDR3 DNA: TGTGCCAGCAGGAGAGGGAGCGAGCAGTACTTC. Protein sequence: CASRRGSEQYF.

This chain connects TRBV30 to TRBJ1-3; TRBD1 agrees at 8 bases. Germline values: CDR1 GTSNPN, CDR2 SVGIG (reference sequence). The CDR3 spans 13 residues. The CDR3 DNA sequence: TGTGGCCTTGACAGGGGAGGTGGAAACACCATATATTTT. This sequence encodes CGLDRGGGNTIYF.

The chain uses TRBV15 and TRBJ2-5; TRBD2 might be the D (5 bases). CDR3 length equals 16 residues. The germline V and J ends were trimmed by 1 base and 9 bases, with 21 bases remaining between them. Germline assignment: CDR1 LNHNV and CDR2 YYDKDF (reference sequence). Here the CDR3 reads CATSRAIGAARGAQYF. The DNA for the CDR3 is TGTGCCACCAGCAGAGCTATAGGAGCGGCCCGTGGGGCCCAGTACTTC.

This clone was observed a few times. The chain joins TRBV18 to TRBJ2-7; tentatively, D is TRBD1 (6 bases). Trimming shortened V by 0 bases and J by 3 bases, and 21 bases separated the two germline ends. Germline V gives CDR1 KGHSH, CDR2 LQKENI. The CDR3 is made up of 18 amino acids. The DNA for the CDR3 is TGTGCCAGCTCACCACCATCCAGGGGCGATCCCGAAATCTACGAGCAGTACTTC. Its translation is CASSPPSRGDPEIYEQYF.

The chain combines TRBV7-4 with TRBJ1-6, with a tentative D call TRBD1 (5 bases). The CDR3 runs 16 residues. V was shortened by 7 bases and J by 6 bases, with 19 bases between the two germline ends. CDR1 and CDR2 from the germline V gene are SGHVT and SQSDAQ. The CDR3 coding sequence is TGTGCCAGCAACCAAATAAAGAGGAGGGGTAATTCACCCCTCCACTTT. Translated, it gives CASNQIKRRGNSPLHF. The entire variable domain, with the rest obtained from reference TRBV7-4 and TRBJ1-6, is as follows: GAGVSQSPRYKVAKRGRDVALRCDSISGHVTLYWYRQTLGQGSEVLTYSQSDAQRDKSGRPSGRFSAERPERSVSTLKIQRTEQGDSAVYLCASNQIKRRGNSPLHFGNGTRLTVT.

The chain employs TRBV9 and TRBJ1-1; unclear D gene. The CDR3 spans 14 residues. CDR1 is SGDLS, CDR2 YYNGEE, per germline. V lost 3 bases and J lost 3, with 12 bases in between. CDR3 loop: CASSAGSSDTEAFF. The DNA of the CDR3 is TGTGCCAGCAGCGCGGGGAGTTCCGACACTGAAGCTTTCTTT.